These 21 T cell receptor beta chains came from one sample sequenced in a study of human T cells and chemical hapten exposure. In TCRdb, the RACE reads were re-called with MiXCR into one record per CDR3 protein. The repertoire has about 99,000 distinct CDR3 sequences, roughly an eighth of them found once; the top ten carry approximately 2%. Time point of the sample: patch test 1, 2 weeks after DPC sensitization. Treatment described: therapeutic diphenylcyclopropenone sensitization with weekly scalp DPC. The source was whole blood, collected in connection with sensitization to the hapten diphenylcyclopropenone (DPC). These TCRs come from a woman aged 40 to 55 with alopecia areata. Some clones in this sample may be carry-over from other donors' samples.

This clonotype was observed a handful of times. CDR3 nucleotide sequence: TGTGCCAGCAGTCCCGGGACTAGATTGGATGAGCAGTTCTTC. Encoded protein: CASSPGTRLDEQFF. The chain links TRBV6-2 or TRBV6-3 to TRBJ2-1; 8 bases map to TRBD2. The CDR3 extends over 14 amino acids. Germline V lookup: CDR1 MNHEY, CDR2 SVGEGT. The ends lost 5 bases at V and 8 bases at J; junction bases unmatched: 8.

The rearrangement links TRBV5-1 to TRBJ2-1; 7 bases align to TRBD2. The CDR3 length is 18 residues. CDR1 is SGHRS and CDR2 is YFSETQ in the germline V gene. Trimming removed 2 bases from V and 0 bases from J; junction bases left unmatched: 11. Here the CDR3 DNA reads TGCGCCAGCAGCTTTTCCCCCTCGACTAGCCTCTCCTACAATGAGCAGTTCTTC. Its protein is CASSFSPSTSLSYNEQFF. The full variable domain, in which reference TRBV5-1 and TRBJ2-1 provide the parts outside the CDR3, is KAGVTQTPRYLIKTRGQQVTLSCSPISGHRSVSWYQQTPGQGLQFLFEYFSETQRNKGNFPGRFSGRQFSNSRSEMNVSTLELGDSALYLCASSFSPSTSLSYNEQFFGPGTRLTVL.

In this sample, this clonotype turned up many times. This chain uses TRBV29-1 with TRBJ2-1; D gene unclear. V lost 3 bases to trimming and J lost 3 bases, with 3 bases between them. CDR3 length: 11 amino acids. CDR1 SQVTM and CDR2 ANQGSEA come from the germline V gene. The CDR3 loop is CSVDNYNEQFF. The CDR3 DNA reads TGCAGCGTTGATAACTACAATGAGCAGTTCTTC.

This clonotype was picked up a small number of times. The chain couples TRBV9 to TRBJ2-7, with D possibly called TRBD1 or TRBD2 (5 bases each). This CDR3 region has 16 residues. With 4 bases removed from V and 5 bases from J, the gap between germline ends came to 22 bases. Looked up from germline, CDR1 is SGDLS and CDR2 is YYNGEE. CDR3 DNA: TGTGCCAGCAGCCCAGAGGTAGCAGGGAGCGTCCACGAGCAGTACTTC. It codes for CASSPEVAGSVHEQYF.

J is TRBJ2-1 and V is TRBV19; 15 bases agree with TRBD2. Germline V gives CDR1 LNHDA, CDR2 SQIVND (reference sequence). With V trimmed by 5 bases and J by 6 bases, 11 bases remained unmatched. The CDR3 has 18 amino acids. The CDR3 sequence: CASSRGLAGGIARNEQFF. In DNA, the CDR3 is TGTGCCAGTAGTCGTGGACTAGCGGGAGGGATCGCACGCAATGAGCAGTTCTTC.

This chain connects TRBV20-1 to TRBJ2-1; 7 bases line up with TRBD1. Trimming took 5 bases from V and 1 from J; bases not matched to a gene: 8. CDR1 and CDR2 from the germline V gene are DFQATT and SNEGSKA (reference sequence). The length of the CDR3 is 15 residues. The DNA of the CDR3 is TGCAGTGCTTTTACGGACAGGCCTTCCTACAATGAGCAGTTCTTC. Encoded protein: CSAFTDRPSYNEQFF.

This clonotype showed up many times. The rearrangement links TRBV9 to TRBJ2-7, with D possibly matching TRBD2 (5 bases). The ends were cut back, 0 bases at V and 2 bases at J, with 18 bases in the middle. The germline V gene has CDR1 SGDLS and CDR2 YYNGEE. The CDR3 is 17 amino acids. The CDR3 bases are TGTGCCAGCAGCGTAGGTCCGGGAAGCCAACAAACCTACGAGCAGTACTTC. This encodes CASSVGPGSQQTYEQYF.

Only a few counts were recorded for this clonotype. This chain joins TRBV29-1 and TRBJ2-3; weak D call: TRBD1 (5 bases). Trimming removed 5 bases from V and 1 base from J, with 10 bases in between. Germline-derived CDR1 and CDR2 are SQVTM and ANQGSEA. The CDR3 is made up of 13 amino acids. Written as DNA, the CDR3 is TGCAGCGTTCTGGGGCCGGGCACAGATACGCAGTATTTT. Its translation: CSVLGPGTDTQYF.

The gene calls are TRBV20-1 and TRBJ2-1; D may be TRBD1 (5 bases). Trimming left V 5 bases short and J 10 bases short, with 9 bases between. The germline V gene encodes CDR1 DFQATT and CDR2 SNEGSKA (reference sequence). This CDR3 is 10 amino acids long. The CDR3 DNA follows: TGCAGTGCTCGACAGATCGAGCAGTTCTTC. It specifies CSARQIEQFF.

CDR3 amino acids: CASDGDRGPDTQYF. CDR3 DNA sequence: TGTGCCAGCGACGGAGACAGGGGACCAGATACGCAGTATTTT. The J gene is TRBJ2-3, the V gene TRBV2; 8 bases fit TRBD1. The germline V gene has CDR1 SNHLY and CDR2 FYNNEI. The ends lost 8 bases at V and 4 bases at J; junction bases unmatched: 8. The CDR3 has 14 amino acids.

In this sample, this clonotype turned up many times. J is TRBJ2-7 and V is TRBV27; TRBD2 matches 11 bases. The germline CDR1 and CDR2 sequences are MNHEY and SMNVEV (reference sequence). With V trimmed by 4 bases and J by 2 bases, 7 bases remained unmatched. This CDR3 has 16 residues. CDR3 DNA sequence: TGTGCCAGCAGTTCTCCACAGGGACTAGCGGCCTACGAGCAGTACTTC. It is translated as CASSSPQGLAAYEQYF.

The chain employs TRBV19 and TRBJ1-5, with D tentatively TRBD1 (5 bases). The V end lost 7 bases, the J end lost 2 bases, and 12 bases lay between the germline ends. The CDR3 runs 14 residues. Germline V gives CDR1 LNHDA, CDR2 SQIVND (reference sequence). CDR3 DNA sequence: TGTGCCAGTATGATGGGGGGAGGCAATCAGCCCCAGCATTTT. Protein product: CASMMGGGNQPQHF.

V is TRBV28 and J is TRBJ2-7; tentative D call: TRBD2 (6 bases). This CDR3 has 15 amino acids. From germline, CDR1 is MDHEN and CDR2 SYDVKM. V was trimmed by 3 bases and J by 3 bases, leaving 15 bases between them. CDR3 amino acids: CASSFRGRRHYEQYF. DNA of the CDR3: TGTGCCAGCAGTTTTCGGGGGAGACGCCACTACGAGCAGTACTTC.

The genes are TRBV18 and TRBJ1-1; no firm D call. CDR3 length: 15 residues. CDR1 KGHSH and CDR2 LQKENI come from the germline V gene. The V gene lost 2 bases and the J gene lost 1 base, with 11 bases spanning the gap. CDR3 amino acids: CASSPFSLENTEAFF. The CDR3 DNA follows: TGTGCCAGCTCACCATTCTCGCTGGAGAACACTGAAGCTTTCTTT.

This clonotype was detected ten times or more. The CDR3 DNA follows: TGTGCCAGCAGCTTCGGAGACACGCAGTATTTT. This translates into CASSFGDTQYF. The rearrangement uses TRBV7-9 and TRBJ2-3; unclear D gene. The CDR3 sequence is 11 residues long. V dropped 3 bases and J dropped 9 bases, with 7 bases sitting between them. Germline CDR1 and CDR2: SEHNR and FQNEAQ (reference sequence).

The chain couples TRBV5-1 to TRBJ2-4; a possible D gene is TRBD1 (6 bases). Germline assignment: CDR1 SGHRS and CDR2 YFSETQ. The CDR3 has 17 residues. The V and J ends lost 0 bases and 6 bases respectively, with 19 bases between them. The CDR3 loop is CASSLGAGRGTGNIQYF. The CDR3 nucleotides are TGCGCCAGCAGCTTGGGGGCTGGCAGGGGAACAGGAAACATTCAGTACTTC.

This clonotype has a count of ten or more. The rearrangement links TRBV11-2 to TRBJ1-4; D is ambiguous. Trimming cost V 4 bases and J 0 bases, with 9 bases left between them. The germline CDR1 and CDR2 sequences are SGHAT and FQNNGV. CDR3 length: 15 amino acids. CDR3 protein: CASSSRGSTNEKLFF. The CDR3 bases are TGTGCCAGCAGCTCCCGCGGGTCAACTAATGAAAAACTGTTTTTT. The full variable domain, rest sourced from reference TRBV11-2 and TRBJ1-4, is EAGVAQSPRYKIIEKRQSVAFWCNPISGHATLYWYQQILGQGPKLLIQFQNNGVVDDSQLPKDRFSAERLKGVDSTLKIQPAKLEDSAVYLCASSSRGSTNEKLFFGSGTQLSVL.

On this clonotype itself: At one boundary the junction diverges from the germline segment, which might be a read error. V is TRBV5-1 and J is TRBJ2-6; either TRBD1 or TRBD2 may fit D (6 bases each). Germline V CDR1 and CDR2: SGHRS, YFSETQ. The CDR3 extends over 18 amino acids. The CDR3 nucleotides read TGCGCCAGCAGCTTATGGGGGCGGGAAGGAACTGGGGCCAACATCCTGACTTTC. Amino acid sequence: CASSLWGREGTGANILTF.

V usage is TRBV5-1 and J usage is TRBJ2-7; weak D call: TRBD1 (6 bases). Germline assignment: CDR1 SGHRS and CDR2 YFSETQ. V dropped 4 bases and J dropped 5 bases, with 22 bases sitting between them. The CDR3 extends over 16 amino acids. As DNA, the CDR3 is TGCGCCAGCAGCGGCGACAGGTACCCTCCTCCGAACGAGCAGTACTTC. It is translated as CASSGDRYPPPNEQYF.

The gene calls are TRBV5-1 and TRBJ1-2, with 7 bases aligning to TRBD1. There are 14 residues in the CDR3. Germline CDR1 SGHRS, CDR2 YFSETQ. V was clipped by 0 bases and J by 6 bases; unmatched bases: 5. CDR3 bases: TGCGCCAGCAGCTTGGGGGACAGTGTACATGGCTACACCTTC. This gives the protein CASSLGDSVHGYTF.

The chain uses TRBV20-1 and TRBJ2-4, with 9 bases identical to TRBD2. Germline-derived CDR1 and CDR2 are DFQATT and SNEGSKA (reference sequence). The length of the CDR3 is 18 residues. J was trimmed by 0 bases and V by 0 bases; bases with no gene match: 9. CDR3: CSARDLLAGSLAKNIQYF. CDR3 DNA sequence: TGCAGTGCTAGAGATTTACTAGCGGGCTCACTAGCCAAAAACATTCAGTACTTC.